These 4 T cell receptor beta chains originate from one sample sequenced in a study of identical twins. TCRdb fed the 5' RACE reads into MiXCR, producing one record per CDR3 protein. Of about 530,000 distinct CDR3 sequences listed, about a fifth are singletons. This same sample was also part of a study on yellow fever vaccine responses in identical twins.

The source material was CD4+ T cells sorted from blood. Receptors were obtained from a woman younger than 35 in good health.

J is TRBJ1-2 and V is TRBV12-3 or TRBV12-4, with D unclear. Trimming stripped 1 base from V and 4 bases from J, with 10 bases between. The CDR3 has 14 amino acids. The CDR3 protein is CASSLGTSSYGYTF. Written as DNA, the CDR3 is TGTGCCAGCAGTTTAGGGACGAGTTCCTATGGCTACACCTTC.

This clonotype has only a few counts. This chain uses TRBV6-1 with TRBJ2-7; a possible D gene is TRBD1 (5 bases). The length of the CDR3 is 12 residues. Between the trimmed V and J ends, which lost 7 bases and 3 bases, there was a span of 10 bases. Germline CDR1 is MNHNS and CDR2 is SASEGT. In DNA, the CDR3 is TGTGCCAGCACCTCAGGGATCTACGAGCAGTACTTC. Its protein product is CASTSGIYEQYF.

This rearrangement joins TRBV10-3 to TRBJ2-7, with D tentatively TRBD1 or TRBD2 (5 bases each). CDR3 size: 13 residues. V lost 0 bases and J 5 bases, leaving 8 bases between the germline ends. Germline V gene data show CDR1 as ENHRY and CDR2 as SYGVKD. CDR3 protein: CAISESGDHEQYV. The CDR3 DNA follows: TGTGCCATCAGTGAGTCGGGGGACCACGAGCAGTACGTC.

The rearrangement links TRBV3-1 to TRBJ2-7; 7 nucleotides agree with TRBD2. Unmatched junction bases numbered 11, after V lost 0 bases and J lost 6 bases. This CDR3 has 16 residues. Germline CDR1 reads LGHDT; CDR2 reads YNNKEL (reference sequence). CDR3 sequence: CASSQDATSWASEQYF. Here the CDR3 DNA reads TGTGCCAGCAGCCAAGATGCGACTAGCTGGGCGTCCGAGCAGTACTTC.